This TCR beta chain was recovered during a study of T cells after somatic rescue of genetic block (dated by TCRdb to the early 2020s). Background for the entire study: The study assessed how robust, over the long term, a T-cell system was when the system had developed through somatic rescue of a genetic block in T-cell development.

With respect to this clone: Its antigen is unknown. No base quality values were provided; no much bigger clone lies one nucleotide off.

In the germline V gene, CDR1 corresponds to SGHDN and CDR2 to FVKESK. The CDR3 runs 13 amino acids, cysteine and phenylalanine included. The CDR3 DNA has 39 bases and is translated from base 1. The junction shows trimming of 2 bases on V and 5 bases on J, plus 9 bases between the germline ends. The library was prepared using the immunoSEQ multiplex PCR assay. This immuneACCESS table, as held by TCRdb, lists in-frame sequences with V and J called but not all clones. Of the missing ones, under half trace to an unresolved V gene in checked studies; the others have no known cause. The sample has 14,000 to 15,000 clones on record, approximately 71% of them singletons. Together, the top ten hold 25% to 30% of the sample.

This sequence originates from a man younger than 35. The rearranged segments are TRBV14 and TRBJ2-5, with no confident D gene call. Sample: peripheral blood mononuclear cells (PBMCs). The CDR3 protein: CASSQSPHETQYF. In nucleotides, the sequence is TGTGCCAGCAGCCAAAGTCCCCACGAGACCCAGTACTTC.